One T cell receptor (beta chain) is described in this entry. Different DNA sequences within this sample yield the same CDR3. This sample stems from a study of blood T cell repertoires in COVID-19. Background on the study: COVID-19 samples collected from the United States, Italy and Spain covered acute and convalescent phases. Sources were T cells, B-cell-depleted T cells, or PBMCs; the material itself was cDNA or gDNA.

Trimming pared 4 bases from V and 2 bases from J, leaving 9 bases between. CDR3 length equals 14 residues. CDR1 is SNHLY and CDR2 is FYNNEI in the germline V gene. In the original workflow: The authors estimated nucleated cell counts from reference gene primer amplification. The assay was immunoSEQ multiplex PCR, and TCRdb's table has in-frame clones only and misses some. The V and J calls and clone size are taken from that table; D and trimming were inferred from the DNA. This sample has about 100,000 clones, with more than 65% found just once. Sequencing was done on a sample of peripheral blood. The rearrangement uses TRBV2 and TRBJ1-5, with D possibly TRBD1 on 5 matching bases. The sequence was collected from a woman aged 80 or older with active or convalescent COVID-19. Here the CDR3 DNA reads TGTGCCAGCAGTGGAACGGGGGGCAATCAGCCCCAGCATTTT. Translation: CASSGTGGNQPQHF.